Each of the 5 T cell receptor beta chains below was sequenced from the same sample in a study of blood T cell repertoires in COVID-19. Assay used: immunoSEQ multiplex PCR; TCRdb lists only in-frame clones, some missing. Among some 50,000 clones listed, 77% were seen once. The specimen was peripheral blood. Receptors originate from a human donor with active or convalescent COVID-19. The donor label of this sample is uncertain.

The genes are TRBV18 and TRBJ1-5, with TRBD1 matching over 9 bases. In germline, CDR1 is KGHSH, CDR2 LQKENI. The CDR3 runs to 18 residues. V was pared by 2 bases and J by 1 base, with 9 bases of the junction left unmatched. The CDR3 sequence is CASSPVGQGATSNQPQHF. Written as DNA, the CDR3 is TGTGCCAGCTCACCAGTGGGACAGGGTGCCACGAGCAATCAGCCCCAGCATTTT.

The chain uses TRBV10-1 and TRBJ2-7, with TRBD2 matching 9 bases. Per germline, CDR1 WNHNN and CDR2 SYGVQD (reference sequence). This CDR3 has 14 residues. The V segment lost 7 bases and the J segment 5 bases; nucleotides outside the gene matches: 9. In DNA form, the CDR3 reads TGCGCCAGCACGGCCGGGACTAGCAACAACGAGCAGTACTTC. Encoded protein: CASTAGTSNNEQYF.

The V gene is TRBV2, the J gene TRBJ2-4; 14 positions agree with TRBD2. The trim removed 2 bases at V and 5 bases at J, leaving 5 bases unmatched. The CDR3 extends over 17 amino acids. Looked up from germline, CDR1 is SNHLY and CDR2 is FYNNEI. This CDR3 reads CASSERGLAGVQNIQYF. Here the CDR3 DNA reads TGTGCCAGCAGTGAACGGGGACTAGCGGGGGTCCAAAACATTCAGTACTTC.

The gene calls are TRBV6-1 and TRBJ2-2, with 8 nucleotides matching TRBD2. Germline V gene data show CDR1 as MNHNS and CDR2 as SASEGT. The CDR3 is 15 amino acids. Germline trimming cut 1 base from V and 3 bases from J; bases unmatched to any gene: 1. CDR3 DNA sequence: TGTGCCAGCAGTGAAGTCGGGAGGGACACCGGGGAGCTGTTTTTT. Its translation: CASSEVGRDTGELFF.

CDR3 coding DNA: TGTGCCTCCCGGGCGAGGGAGGCGGGGAATGAGCAGTTCTTC. Encoded protein: CASRAREAGNEQFF. The chain is built from TRBV3-1 (or the pseudogene TRBV3-2) and TRBJ2-1; the D gene is possibly TRBD2 (6 bases). V dropped 11 bases and J dropped 7 bases, with 21 bases sitting between them. The CDR3 contains 14 residues. Germline V gene data show CDR1 as LGHDT and CDR2 as YNNKEL (reference sequence).